A single T cell receptor beta chain is shown here with its context. The antigen is not known. The conserved final phenylalanine or tryptophan is absent from the CDR3, which likely points to a read error. Each CDR3 protein gets one entry after TCRdb re-called the reads with MiXCR. The sample lists 560,000 or so distinct CDR3 sequences, about 17% occurring once. The source of the sample is a study of T cell repertoires in cytomegalovirus infection. Study background: Public signatures in TCR beta pointed to CMV infection and matching HLA type. Study observations and caveats: What dominated the ex vivo response were HLA-C-restricted CMV-specific TCR beta clonotypes. Public TCR beta family frequency separated CMV-and-HLA carriers, including in an independent cohort.

This CDR3 is built from 13 residues. With 3 bases removed from V and 1 base from J, the gap between germline ends came to 7 bases. CDR1 is SGHAT, CDR2 FQNNGV, per germline. The TCR comes from a human donor in good health (CMV status not recorded). Some clones in this sample may be carry-over from other donors' samples. The chain joins TRBV11-2 to TRBJ2-7; D gene unclear. Sequencing used CD8+ T cells from PBMCs. Here the CDR3 DNA reads TGTGCCAGCAGCTTGGGCCGATCCTACGAGCAGTACCTC. Translation gives CASSLGRSYEQYL.